This T cell receptor gamma chain was captured in a study of human gamma delta and Vdelta1 T cells. TCRdb processed the PCR reads again with the CATT caller. The sample holds about 3,900 gamma-chain clones; 15% to 20% are singletons and the top ten take under 8.5%. Turning to this clone: Its antigen remains unidentified.

The V segment lost 5 bases and the J segment 10 bases; nucleotides outside the gene matches: 10. The length of the CDR3 is 13 residues. Germline V CDR1 and CDR2: EGSTGY, YDSYTSSV. The chain is built from TRGV4 and TRGJP2. This TCR was recovered from a human donor in good health. The source material was Vdelta1 gamma-delta T cells from blood grown in culture (DOT cells). The CDR3 loop is CATWVPMGWIKTF. CDR3 DNA sequence: TGTGCCACCTGGGTCCCTATGGGTTGGATCAAGACGTTT.